This is a list of T cell receptor beta chains from one sample in a study of cytomegalovirus exposure and HLA in healthy donors. Only in-frame clones appear in the TCRdb table, and some are missing; sequencing was by immunoSEQ multiplex PCR. The sample includes 140,000 or so clones, 70% to 85% of them seen just once. Sequencing input: PBMCs. The receptors shown here come from a male donor in good health and CMV-seronegative. Both conserved end residues are part of each CDR3. Fields, in order: D gene, clone size, V gene, J gene, CDR3 protein, CDR3 DNA. D genes are given only for firm matches. The size of a clone is reported for some rows only, either as once, few or many, or as a class for expanded clones.

>TRBD1|-|TRBV5-1|TRBJ1-2
CASSLRTGDIGGYTF
TGCGCCAGCAGCCTAAGGACAGGGGATATAGGTGGCTACACCTTC
>-|-|TRBV4-1|TRBJ2-3
CASSQQVSSTDTQYF
TGCGCCAGCAGCCAGCAGGTATCTAGCACAGATACGCAGTATTTT
>TRBD1|-|TRBV7-2|TRBJ1-1
CASSSQGGTEAFF
TGTGCCAGCAGCTCCCAGGGGGGCACTGAAGCTTTCTTT
>-|few|TRBV28|TRBJ1-1
CASSLAREMNTEAFF
TGTGCCAGCAGTCTGGCACGGGAGATGAACACTGAAGCTTTCTTT
>-|-|TRBV11-3|TRBJ2-3
CASSSQGGLESDTQYF
TGTGCCAGCAGCTCCCAGGGGGGACTAGAATCAGATACGCAGTATTTT
>-|-|TRBV5-8|TRBJ2-7
CASPLGFEQYF
TGTGCCAGCCCACTGGGCTTCGAGCAGTACTTC
>TRBD2|-|TRBV12-5|TRBJ2-1
CASGLSSGSSYNEQFF
TGTGCTAGTGGTTTGTCTAGCGGGAGCTCCTACAATGAGCAGTTCTTC
>TRBD1|once|TRBV29-1|TRBJ2-4
CSVELWDRGLAKNIQYF
TGCAGCGTTGAATTGTGGGACAGGGGGCTAGCCAAAAACATTCAGTACTTC
>TRBD2|-|TRBV5-4|TRBJ2-7
CASSPGVAGVLYEQYF
TGTGCCAGCAGCCCTGGAGTAGCGGGGGTCCTATACGAGCAGTACTTC
>-|-|TRBV18|TRBJ2-5
CASSLNPGERETQYF
TGTGCCAGCTCTCTCAACCCAGGGGAGCGGGAGACCCAGTACTTC
>TRBD1|few|TRBV4-3|TRBJ2-2
CASSQDPGGETGELFF
TGCGCCAGCAGCCAAGATCCAGGGGGCGAAACCGGGGAGCTGTTTTTT
>-|-|TRBV18|TRBJ2-2
CASSPGVAANTGELFF
TGTGCCAGCTCACCAGGGGTAGCGGCCAACACCGGGGAGCTGTTTTTT
>-|-|TRBV4-2|TRBJ1-5
CASSQGDGYSNQPQHF
TGTGCCAGCAGCCAAGGCGACGGGTATAGCAATCAGCCCCAGCATTTT
>-|-|TRBV30|TRBJ2-7
CAWTMRGNYRARRYEQYF
TGTGCCTGGACGATGCGGGGGAACTACAGGGCAAGGCGATACGAGCAGTACTTC
>-|-|TRBV28|TRBJ1-5
CASIGGHFNQPQHF
TGTGCCAGCATCGGCGGACACTTCAATCAGCCCCAGCATTTT
>TRBD2|-|TRBV7-6|TRBJ2-1
CASSLARLAGVYNEQFF
TGTGCCAGCAGCTTAGCACGACTAGCGGGCGTTTACAATGAGCAGTTCTTC
>TRBD2|-|TRBV7-3|TRBJ2-3
CASSLIAGSTDTQYF
TGTGCCAGCAGCTTAATAGCGGGGTCTACAGATACGCAGTATTTT
>-|-|TRBV7-9|TRBJ2-1
CSSRFDLANEQFF
TGTTCCAGCAGATTTGACTTAGCCAATGAGCAGTTCTTC
>TRBD1|-|TRBV27|TRBJ1-1
CASSLGPGRGSLNTEAFF
TGTGCCAGCAGTTTAGGGCCGGGCAGGGGGAGCTTGAACACTGAAGCTTTCTTT
>TRBD2|-|TRBV5-1|TRBJ2-3
CASSRGQGLAGATDTQYF
TGCGCCAGCAGCCGCGGCCAGGGACTAGCGGGAGCAACAGATACGCAGTATTTT
>-|-|TRBV6-5|TRBJ2-7
CASSYSSFYEQYF
TGTGCCAGCAGTTACTCGAGTTTTTACGAGCAGTACTTC
>-|-|TRBV6-6|TRBJ2-1
CARPQGAVVIYNEQFF
TGTGCCAGACCTCAAGGGGCAGTCGTAATCTACAATGAGCAGTTCTTC
>TRBD1|-|TRBV4-3|TRBJ2-1
CASSHLGQGNEQFF
TGCGCCAGCAGCCACCTTGGACAGGGTAATGAGCAGTTCTTC